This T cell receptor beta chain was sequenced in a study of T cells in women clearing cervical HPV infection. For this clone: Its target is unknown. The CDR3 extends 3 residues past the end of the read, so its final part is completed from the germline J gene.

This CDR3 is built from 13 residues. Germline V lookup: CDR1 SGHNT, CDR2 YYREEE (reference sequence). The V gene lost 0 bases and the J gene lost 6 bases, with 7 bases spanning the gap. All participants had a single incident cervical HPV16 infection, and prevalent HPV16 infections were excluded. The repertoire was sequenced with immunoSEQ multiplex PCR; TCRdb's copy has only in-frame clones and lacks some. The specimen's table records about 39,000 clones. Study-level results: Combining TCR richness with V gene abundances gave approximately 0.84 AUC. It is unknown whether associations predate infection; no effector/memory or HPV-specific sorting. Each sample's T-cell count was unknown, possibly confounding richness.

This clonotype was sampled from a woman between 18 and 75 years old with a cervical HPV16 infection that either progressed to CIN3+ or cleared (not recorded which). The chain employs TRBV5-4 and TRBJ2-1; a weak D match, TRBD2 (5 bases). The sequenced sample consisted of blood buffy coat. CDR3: CASSLDGVNEQFF. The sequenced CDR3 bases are TGTGCCAGCAGCTTGGACGGGGTCAATGAG.